This section outlines one T cell receptor beta chain sequence together with its context. This entry belongs to a study of blood T cell repertoires in COVID-19. Study-level information: Acute and convalescent COVID-19 specimens originated in the United States, Italy and Spain.

Original data processing: Reference gene primers were amplified, and this amplification served to estimate nucleated cell counts. Assay used: immunoSEQ multiplex PCR; TCRdb lists only in-frame clones, some missing. The V and J calls and clone size come from that table; D and trimming were worked out from the DNA. The table lists about 500,000 clones, around 90% of them singletons. Cohorts were determined from participant-reported clinical history. Germline CDR1 MDHEN, CDR2 SYDVKM. The CDR3 is 10 amino acids. Trimming pared 8 bases from V and 14 bases from J, leaving 10 bases between. The TCR was taken from a woman aged 18-29 years who had recovered from COVID-19. This chain connects TRBV28 to TRBJ1-6; D remains ambiguous. Sample: PBMCs or T cells enriched from blood (not recorded which). The CDR3: CASGPTALHF. CDR3 sequence (DNA): TGTGCCAGCGGGCCTACGGCCCTCCACTTT.